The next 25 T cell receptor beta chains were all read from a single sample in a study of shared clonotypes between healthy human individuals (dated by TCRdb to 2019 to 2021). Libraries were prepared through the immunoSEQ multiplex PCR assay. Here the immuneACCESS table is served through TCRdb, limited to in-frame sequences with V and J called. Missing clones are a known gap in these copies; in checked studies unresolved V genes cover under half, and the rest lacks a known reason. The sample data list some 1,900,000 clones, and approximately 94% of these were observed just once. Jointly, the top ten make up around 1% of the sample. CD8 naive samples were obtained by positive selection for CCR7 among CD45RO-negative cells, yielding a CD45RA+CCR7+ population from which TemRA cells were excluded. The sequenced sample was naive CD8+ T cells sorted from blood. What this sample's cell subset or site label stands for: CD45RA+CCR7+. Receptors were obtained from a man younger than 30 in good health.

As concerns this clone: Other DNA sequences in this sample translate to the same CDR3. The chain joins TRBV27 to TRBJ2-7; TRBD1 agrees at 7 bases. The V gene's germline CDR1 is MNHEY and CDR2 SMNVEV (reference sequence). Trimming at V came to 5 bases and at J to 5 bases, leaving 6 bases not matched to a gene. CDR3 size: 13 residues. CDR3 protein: CASSHDRAHEQYF. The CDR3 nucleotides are TGTGCCAGCAGTCATGACAGGGCCCACGAGCAGTACTTC.

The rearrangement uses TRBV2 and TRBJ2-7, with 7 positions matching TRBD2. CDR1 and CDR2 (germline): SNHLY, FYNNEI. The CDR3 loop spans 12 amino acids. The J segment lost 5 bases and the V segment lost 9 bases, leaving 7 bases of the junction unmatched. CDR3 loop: CARGGARDEQYF. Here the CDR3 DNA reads TGTGCCAGGGGAGGGGCCAGGGACGAGCAGTACTTC.

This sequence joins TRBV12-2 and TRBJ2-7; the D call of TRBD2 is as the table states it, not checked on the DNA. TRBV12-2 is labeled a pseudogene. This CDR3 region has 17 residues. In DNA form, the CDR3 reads TGTGCAAGTCGCTTAGTAGTTGCCGCAAAGCCCACCTACGAGCAGTACTTC. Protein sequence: CASRLVVAAKPTYEQYF.

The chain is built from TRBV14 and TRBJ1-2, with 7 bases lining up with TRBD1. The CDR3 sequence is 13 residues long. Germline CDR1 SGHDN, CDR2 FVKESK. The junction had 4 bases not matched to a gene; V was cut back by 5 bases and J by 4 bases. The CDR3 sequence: CASSVGTVYGYTF. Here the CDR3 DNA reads TGTGCCAGCAGCGTTGGGACAGTCTATGGCTACACCTTC.

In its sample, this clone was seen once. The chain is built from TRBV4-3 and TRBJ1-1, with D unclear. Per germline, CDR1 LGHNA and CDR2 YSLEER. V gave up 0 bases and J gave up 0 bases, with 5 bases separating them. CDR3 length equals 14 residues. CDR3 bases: TGCGCCAGCAGCCAAGAAGAGATGAACACTGAAGCTTTCTTT. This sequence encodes CASSQEEMNTEAFF.

DNA for the CDR3: TGTGCCAGCAGTGATGGGACTAGCGGGGACCATGAGCAGTTCTTC. Translation: CASSDGTSGDHEQFF. This chain connects TRBV9 to TRBJ2-1, with 13 bases fitting TRBD2. CDR3 length: 15 residues. Germline-derived CDR1 and CDR2 are SGDLS and YYNGEE. V trimming: 5 bases; J trimming: 8 bases; junction bases outside the gene matches: 7.

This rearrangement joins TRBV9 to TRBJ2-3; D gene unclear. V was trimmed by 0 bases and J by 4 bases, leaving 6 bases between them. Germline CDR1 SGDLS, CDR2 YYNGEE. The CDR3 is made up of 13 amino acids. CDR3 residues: CASSVAFADTQYF. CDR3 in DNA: TGTGCCAGCAGCGTAGCTTTCGCAGATACGCAGTATTTT.

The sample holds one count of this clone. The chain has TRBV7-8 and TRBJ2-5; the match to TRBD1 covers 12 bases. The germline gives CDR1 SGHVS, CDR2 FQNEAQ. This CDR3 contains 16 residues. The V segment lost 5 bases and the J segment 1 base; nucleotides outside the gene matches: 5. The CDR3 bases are TGTGCCAGCAGCCTAGGGACAGGGGGCGGCCAAGAGACCCAGTACTTC. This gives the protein CASSLGTGGGQETQYF.

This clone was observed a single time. The CDR3 DNA reads as TGTGCCAGCAGCTTGGGGACTAGCGGGAGAGGGGCCACAGATACGCAGTATTTT. Encoded protein: CASSLGTSGRGATDTQYF. This chain connects TRBV13 to TRBJ2-3, with 14 positions matching TRBD2. The V and J ends lost 3 bases and 2 bases, in that order; junction bases with no gene match: 7. There are 18 residues in the CDR3. Per the germline V gene, CDR1 is PRHDT and CDR2 is FYEKMQ (reference sequence).

The CDR3 loop reads CASSPTQEKLFF. The DNA of the CDR3 is TGTGCCAGCAGCCCGACGCAAGAAAAACTGTTTTTT. The chain uses TRBV7-2 and TRBJ1-4; D remains ambiguous. The germline V and J ends were trimmed by 5 bases and 8 bases, with 9 bases remaining between them. CDR3 length: 12 residues. CDR1 and CDR2 (germline): SGHTA, FQGNSA. The full variable domain, its missing parts supplied by reference TRBV7-2 and TRBJ1-4, is GAGVSQSPSNKVTEKGKDVELRCDPISGHTALYWYRQSLGQGLEFLIYFQGNSAPDKSGLPSDRFSAERTGGSVSTLTIQRTQQEDSAVYLCASSPTQEKLFFGSGTQLSVL.

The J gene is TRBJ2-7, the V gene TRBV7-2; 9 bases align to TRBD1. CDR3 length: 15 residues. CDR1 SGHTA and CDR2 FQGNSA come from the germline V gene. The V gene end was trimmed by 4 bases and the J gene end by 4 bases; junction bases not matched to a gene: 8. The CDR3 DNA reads TGTGCCAGCAGCTCGCCCGGGACAGGGTGGTACGAGCAGTACTTC. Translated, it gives CASSSPGTGWYEQYF.

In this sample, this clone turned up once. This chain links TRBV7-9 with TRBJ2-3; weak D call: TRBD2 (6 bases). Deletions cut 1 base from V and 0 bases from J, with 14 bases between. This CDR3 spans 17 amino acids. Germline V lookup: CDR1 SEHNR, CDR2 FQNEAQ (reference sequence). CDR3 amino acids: CASSLDGSPSSTDTQYF. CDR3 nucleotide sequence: TGTGCCAGCAGCTTAGACGGGAGTCCCTCTAGCACAGATACGCAGTATTTT.

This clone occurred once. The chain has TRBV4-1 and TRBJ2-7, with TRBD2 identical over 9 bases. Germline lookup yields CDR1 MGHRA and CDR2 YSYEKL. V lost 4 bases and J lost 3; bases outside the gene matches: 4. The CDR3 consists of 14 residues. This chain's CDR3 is CASSLGLALYEQYF. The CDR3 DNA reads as TGCGCCAGCAGCCTCGGACTAGCGCTCTACGAGCAGTACTTC.

In DNA form, the CDR3 reads TGCGCCAGCAGCCAAGATTCACAGGTCTCCTACGAGCAGTACTTC. It codes for CASSQDSQVSYEQYF. The V gene is TRBV4-1, the J gene TRBJ2-7, with D possibly TRBD1 on 5 matching bases. Germline-derived CDR1 and CDR2 are MGHRA and YSYEKL. The CDR3 has 15 residues. V lost 0 bases, J lost 0 bases, and 9 bases lay in between.

In nucleotides, the CDR3 is TGCGCCAGCAGCCAAGTGAATTGGGGTCCCTCTGGGGCCAACGTCCTGACTTTC. Translating gives CASSQVNWGPSGANVLTF. This sequence joins TRBV4-1 and TRBJ2-6; D remains ambiguous. The CDR3 has 18 amino acids. Germline V gives CDR1 MGHRA, CDR2 YSYEKL. V lost 1 base to trimming and J lost 0 bases, with 13 bases between them.

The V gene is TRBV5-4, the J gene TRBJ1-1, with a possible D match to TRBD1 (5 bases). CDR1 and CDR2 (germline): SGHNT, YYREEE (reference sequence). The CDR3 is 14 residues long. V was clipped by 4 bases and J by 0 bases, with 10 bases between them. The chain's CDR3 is CASSPWDLNTEAFF. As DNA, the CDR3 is TGTGCCAGCAGCCCCTGGGACCTGAACACTGAAGCTTTCTTT.

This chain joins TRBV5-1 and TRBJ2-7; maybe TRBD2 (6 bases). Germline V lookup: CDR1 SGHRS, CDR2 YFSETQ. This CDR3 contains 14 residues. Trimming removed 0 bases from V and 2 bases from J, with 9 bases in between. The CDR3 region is CASSLGDFTYEQYF. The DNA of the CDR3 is TGCGCCAGCAGCTTGGGGGACTTCACCTACGAGCAGTACTTC.

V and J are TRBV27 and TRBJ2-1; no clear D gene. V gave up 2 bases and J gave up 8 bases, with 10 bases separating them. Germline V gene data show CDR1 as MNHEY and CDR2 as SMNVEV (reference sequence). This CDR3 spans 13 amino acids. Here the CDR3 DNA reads TGTGCCAGCAGTTTAACTTTTCTATATGAGCAGTTCTTC. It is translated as CASSLTFLYEQFF.

CDR3 sequence reads: CASSFGDFNNQPQHF. For the CDR3, the DNA is TGCGCCAGCAGCTTCGGGGATTTTAACAATCAGCCCCAGCATTTT. This sequence joins TRBV5-1 and TRBJ1-5, with D hard to call. Germline V gene data show CDR1 as SGHRS and CDR2 as YFSETQ. The V gene lost 2 bases and the J gene lost 3 bases, with 12 bases spanning the gap. The CDR3 length is 15 residues.

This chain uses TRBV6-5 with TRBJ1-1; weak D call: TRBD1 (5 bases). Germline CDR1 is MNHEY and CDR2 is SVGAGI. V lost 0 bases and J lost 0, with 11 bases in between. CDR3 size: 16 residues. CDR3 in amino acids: CASSYSPGRMNTEAFF. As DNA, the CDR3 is TGTGCCAGCAGTTACTCTCCGGGACGGATGAACACTGAAGCTTTCTTT.

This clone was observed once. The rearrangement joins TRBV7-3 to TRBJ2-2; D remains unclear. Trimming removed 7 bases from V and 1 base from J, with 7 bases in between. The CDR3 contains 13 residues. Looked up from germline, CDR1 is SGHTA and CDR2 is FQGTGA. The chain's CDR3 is CASTSLNTGELFF. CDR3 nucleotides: TGTGCCAGCACCTCGCTGAACACCGGGGAGCTGTTTTTT. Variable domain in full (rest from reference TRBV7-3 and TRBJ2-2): GAGVSQTPSNKVTEKGKYVELRCDPISGHTALYWYRQSLGQGPEFLIYFQGTGAADDSGLPNDRFFAVRPEGSVSTLKIQRTERGDSAVYLCASTSLNTGELFFGEGSRLTVL.

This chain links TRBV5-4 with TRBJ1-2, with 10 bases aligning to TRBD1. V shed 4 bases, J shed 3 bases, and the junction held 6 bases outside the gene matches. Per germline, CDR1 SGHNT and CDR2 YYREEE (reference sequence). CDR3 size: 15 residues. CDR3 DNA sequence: TGTGCCAGCAGCCCATGGACAGGGGGATACTATGGCTACACCTTC. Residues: CASSPWTGGYYGYTF.

The CDR3 nucleotides read TGTGCCAGGGAACAGGGGGCGGGCACTGAAGCTTTCTTT. It specifies CAREQGAGTEAFF. This chain links TRBV28 with TRBJ1-1; 9 bases agree with TRBD1. Trimming removed 9 bases from V and 4 bases from J; junction bases left unmatched: 6. The CDR3 covers 13 residues. Germline assignment: CDR1 MDHEN and CDR2 SYDVKM.

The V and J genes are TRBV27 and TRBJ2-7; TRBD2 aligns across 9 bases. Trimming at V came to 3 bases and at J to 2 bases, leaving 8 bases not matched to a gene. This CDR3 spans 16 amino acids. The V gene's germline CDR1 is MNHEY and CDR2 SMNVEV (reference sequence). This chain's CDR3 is CASSFSSGNDAYEQYF. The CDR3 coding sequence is TGTGCCAGCAGTTTTTCTAGCGGGAACGACGCCTACGAGCAGTACTTC.

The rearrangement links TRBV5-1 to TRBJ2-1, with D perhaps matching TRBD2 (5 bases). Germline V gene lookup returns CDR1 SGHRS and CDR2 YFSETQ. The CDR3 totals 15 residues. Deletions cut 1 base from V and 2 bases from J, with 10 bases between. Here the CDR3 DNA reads TGCGCCAGCAGCTTGTGGGAGATTACCTACAATGAGCAGTTCTTC. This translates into CASSLWEITYNEQFF. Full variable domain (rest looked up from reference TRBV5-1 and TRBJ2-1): KAGVTQTPRYLIKTRGQQVTLSCSPISGHRSVSWYQQTPGQGLQFLFEYFSETQRNKGNFPGRFSGRQFSNSRSEMNVSTLELGDSALYLCASSLWEITYNEQFFGPGTRLTVL.